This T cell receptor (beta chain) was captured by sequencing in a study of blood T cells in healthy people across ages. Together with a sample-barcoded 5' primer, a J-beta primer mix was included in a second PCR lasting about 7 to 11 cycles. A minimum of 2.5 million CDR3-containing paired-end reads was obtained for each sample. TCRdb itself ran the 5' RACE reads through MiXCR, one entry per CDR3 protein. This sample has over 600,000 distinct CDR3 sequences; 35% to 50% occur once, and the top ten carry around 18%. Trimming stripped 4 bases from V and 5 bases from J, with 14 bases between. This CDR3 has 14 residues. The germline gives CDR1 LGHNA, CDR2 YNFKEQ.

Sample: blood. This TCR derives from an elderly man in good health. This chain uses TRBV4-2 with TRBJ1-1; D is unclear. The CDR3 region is CASSPHGGETEAFF. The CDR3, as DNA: TGTGCCAGCAGCCCACACGGCGGGGAGACTGAAGCTTTCTTT.